This TCR beta chain emerged from a study of control samples from healthy donors and cancer patients. Germline lookup yields CDR1 SGHDT and CDR2 YYEEEE. CDR3 length: 16 residues. Trimming took off 4 bases at V and 0 bases at J, with 16 bases between the two ends. TCRdb's table, derived via immunoSEQ multiplex PCR, lists solely in-frame clones and lacks some. The profile covers approximately 170,000 clones, with around 90% appearing a single time and 4.5% to 6% taken by the ten largest. The TCR comes from a woman aged 25 to 45 in good health. The rearrangement links TRBV5-6 to TRBJ1-1, with D perhaps matching TRBD1 (5 bases). The sequenced sample consisted of blood. The CDR3 DNA sequence: TGTGCCAGCAGCCTGGACACGCGCAGATTGAACACTGAAGCTTTCTTT. This gives the protein CASSLDTRRLNTEAFF.